Listed below are T cell receptor beta chains from one sample, sequenced in a study of blood T cell repertoires in COVID-19. Libraries were prepared by immunoSEQ multiplex PCR; TCRdb keeps only in-frame clonotypes and omits some of them. The table has more than 200,000 clones, more than 85% seen once. Sequences were obtained from peripheral blood. The receptors were gathered from an older woman with COVID-19, enrolled during active disease. Each CDR3 is given with its conserved first and last residue. A D gene is named only where the DNA matches it firmly. Clone sizes are given selectively: once, few, many, or a class where the clone is expanded.

clone_size d_call j_call v_call cdr3_aa cdr3_nt
- - TRBJ1-3 TRBV7-6 CASSLSTGSSGNTIYF TGTGCCAGCAGCTTAAGTACAGGTAGCTCTGGAAACACCATATATTTT
- - TRBJ1-1 TRBV7-9 CASSFEGVHTEAFF TGTGCCAGCAGCTTCGAGGGAGTGCACACTGAAGCTTTCTTT
once TRBD1 TRBJ1-5 TRBV6-5 CASRDRAYQPQHF TGTGCCAGCAGAGACAGGGCTTATCAGCCCCAGCATTTT
- TRBD1 TRBJ1-2 TRBV5-6 CASSATGTGVRDGYTF TGTGCCAGCAGCGCAACCGGGACAGGGGTTAGGGATGGCTACACCTTC
- TRBD1 TRBJ2-5 TRBV7-3 CASSLKEGDRGWRETQYF TGTGCCAGCAGCTTAAAGGAGGGGGACAGGGGATGGAGGGAGACCCAGTACTTC
- - TRBJ2-7 TRBV7-6 CASSLAPTREDEQYF TGTGCCAGCAGCTTAGCGCCTACAAGGGAGGACGAGCAGTACTTC
- - TRBJ2-7 TRBV9 CASSLGGGGAYEQYF TGTGCCAGCAGCCTTGGGGGAGGGGGAGCCTACGAGCAGTACTTC
- - TRBJ2-2 TRBV19 CASSIVSGTGSNTGELFF TGTGCCAGTAGTATAGTAAGCGGGACAGGTTCGAACACCGGGGAGCTGTTTTTT
few TRBD2 TRBJ2-7 TRBV4-1 CASSQDGTSGSYEQYF TGCGCCAGCAGCCAAGACGGGACTAGCGGGTCCTACGAGCAGTACTTC
- TRBD1 TRBJ1-3 TRBV10-3 CAIKQGRDGNTIYF TGTGCCATAAAACAGGGGAGAGATGGAAACACCATATATTTT
- - TRBJ2-1 TRBV5-4 CASSLEWSSYNEQFF TGTGCCAGCAGCTTGGAGTGGAGCTCCTACAATGAGCAGTTCTTC
- - TRBJ1-6 TRBV5-1 CASSIRTDSPLHF TGCGCCAGCAGCATTCGGACAGATTCACCCCTCCACTTT
- - TRBJ1-3 TRBV5-1 CASRSSGSHGNTIYF TGCGCCAGCAGGTCATCGGGGAGCCATGGAAACACCATATATTTT
- TRBD1 TRBJ1-2 TRBV6-4 CASRADRAASGYTF TGTGCCAGCAGAGCTGACAGGGCGGCATCCGGCTACACCTTC
- TRBD1 TRBJ2-7 TRBV12-3/TRBV12-4 CASKRDRVHEQYF TGTGCCAGCAAACGGGACAGGGTCCACGAGCAGTACTTC
few - TRBJ1-5 TRBV5-1 CASSLAGYGGQPQHF TGCGCCAGCAGCTTGGCCGGGTATGGAGGACAGCCCCAGCATTTT
few - TRBJ1-4 TRBV3-1/TRBV3-2 CASSLSGSREKLFF TGTGCCAGCAGCCTCTCCGGGTCTCGTGAAAAACTGTTTTTT
- TRBD2 TRBJ2-1 TRBV7-2 CASSLGLAGRNEQFF TGTGCCAGCAGCTTAGGCCTAGCGGGTAGGAATGAGCAGTTCTTC
- TRBD1 TRBJ1-1 TRBV11-3 CASTPDRVNTEAFF TGTGCCAGCACCCCGGACAGGGTGAACACTGAAGCTTTCTTT
- TRBD2 TRBJ2-1 TRBV11-3 CASSYLGGGSTHEQFF TGTGCCAGCAGCTACCTCGGTGGCGGGAGTACGCATGAGCAGTTCTTC
- - TRBJ2-7 TRBV21-1 CASSIDRANIQPPLYEQYF TGTGCCAGCAGCATAGACAGGGCCAACATTCAACCCCCTCTCTACGAGCAGTACTTC
- - TRBJ2-2 TRBV7-2 CASSPDSTGELFF TGTGCCAGCAGCCCGGACTCAACCGGGGAGCTGTTTTTT
few - TRBJ1-5 TRBV6-5 CASSKTGQPQHF TGTGCCAGCAGTAAGACAGGCCAGCCCCAGCATTTT
- TRBD2 TRBJ2-2 TRBV19 CASNGGGRNTGELFF TGTGCCAGTAATGGTGGCGGGAGGAACACCGGGGAGCTGTTTTTT
- - TRBJ2-7 TRBV21-1 CASSLRQKAGVSYEQYF TGTGCCAGCAGCCTACGGCAGAAAGCGGGAGTAAGCTACGAGCAGTACTTC
- TRBD1 TRBJ2-7 TRBV5-1 CASSMTGSGYYEQYF TGCGCCAGCAGCATGACAGGGTCGGGCTACTACGAGCAGTACTTC
- TRBD1 TRBJ1-1 TRBV24-1 CATSTGQGVAEAFF TGTGCCACCAGTACCGGACAGGGAGTAGCTGAAGCTTTCTTT
once TRBD2 TRBJ2-1 TRBV6-5 CASSSLAGVRNEQFF TGTGCCAGCAGCTCACTAGCGGGTGTCCGAAATGAGCAGTTCTTC
once - TRBJ2-5 TRBV9 CASSVEGRGETQYF TGTGCCAGCAGCGTAGAGGGGAGGGGGGAGACCCAGTACTTC
- TRBD1 TRBJ1-2 TRBV5-1 CASSPRTGDYGYTF TGCGCCAGCAGCCCACGTACAGGGGACTATGGCTACACCTTC
- TRBD1 TRBJ2-5 TRBV2 CASSPAGTGEAETQYF TGTGCCAGCAGTCCCGCCGGGACAGGGGAGGCGGAGACCCAGTACTTC
- TRBD2 TRBJ2-2 TRBV6-4 CASSAASGPGGELFF TGTGCCAGCAGTGCGGCTAGCGGTCCCGGCGGGGAGCTGTTTTTT
- - TRBJ1-1 TRBV14 CASSPAEGQVNTEAFF TGTGCCAGCAGCCCGGCGGAGGGGCAGGTGAACACTGAAGCTTTCTTT
- - TRBJ2-5 TRBV28 CASSLAGTQETQYF TGTGCCAGCAGTTTAGCCGGGACTCAAGAGACCCAGTACTTC
once - TRBJ2-5 TRBV6-2/TRBV6-3 CASSTRTPSGETQYF TGTGCCAGCAGCACCCGGACACCGAGTGGTGAGACCCAGTACTTC
- TRBD1 TRBJ1-5 TRBV19 CASSQRQGDQPQHF TGTGCCAGTAGCCAAAGACAGGGGGATCAGCCCCAGCATTTT
once TRBD1 TRBJ1-1 TRBV28 CASSFTGTGLLKNTEAFF TGTGCCAGCAGTTTTACCGGGACAGGGCTGCTTAAGAACACTGAAGCTTTCTTT
- - TRBJ1-1 TRBV7-8 CASSPIRGAGTEAFF TGTGCCAGCAGCCCAATTCGGGGGGCCGGCACTGAAGCTTTCTTT
- TRBD2 TRBJ2-3 TRBV28 CASRWMGLAGPDTQYF TGTGCCAGCAGGTGGATGGGACTAGCGGGCCCAGATACGCAGTATTTT
- - TRBJ1-5 TRBV28 CASSPRHLGGSNQPQHF TGTGCCAGCAGCCCCCGGCACCTCGGGGGTAGCAATCAGCCCCAGCATTTT
- - TRBJ2-3 TRBV7-2 CASSQGSGTDTQYF TGTGCCAGCAGCCAGGGGAGCGGCACAGATACGCAGTATTTT
- - TRBJ1-4 TRBV7-9 CASSLAFAGHNEKLFF TGTGCCAGCAGCTTAGCGTTTGCGGGGCATAATGAAAAACTGTTTTTT
- - TRBJ2-4 TRBV24-1 CATSQGGSIQYF TGTGCCACCAGCCAGGGAGGTAGCATTCAGTACTTC
- TRBD2 TRBJ2-7 TRBV7-3 CASSPTSGSFYEQYF TGTGCCAGCAGCCCAACTAGCGGGAGTTTTTACGAGCAGTACTTC
- - TRBJ2-7 TRBV29-1 CSVEDGSYEQYF TGCAGCGTTGAAGATGGCAGCTACGAGCAGTACTTC
- TRBD1 TRBJ1-6 TRBV6-5 CASSRTGDNSPLHF TGTGCCAGCAGCCGGACAGGGGATAATTCACCCCTCCACTTT
- TRBD2 TRBJ2-3 TRBV9 CASSVTLAGGPDTQYF TGTGCCAGCAGCGTAACCCTAGCGGGAGGGCCAGATACGCAGTATTTT
- - TRBJ2-7 TRBV10-3 CATGVPTYEQYF TGTGCCACCGGGGTACCTACCTACGAGCAGTACTTC